The clone carrying this T cell receptor beta chain has at least ten counts. The antigen is not known. The entry originates in a study of T cells in Graves' hyperthyroidism and ophthalmopathy. V lost 1 base and J lost 4, with 10 bases in between. This CDR3 is built from 13 residues. Per the germline V gene, CDR1 is GTSNPN and CDR2 is SVGIG (reference sequence). RNA transcripts gave rise to amplified TCR beta CDR3 regions. During a first-round RT-PCR of the TCR CDR3, the HTBI primer set was used. TCRdb recomputed calls from the multiplex PCR reads with MiXCR, one row per CDR3 protein. The sample lists 450,000 to 650,000 distinct CDR3 sequences; 15% to 20% were seen once. The study's findings and limits: Most thyroid clonotypes expanded above 0.001 were also detected in blood.

The clonotype comes from a woman younger than 30 with Graves' ophthalmopathy. The V and J genes are TRBV30 and TRBJ2-5, with TRBD1 as a possible D gene (5 bases). Sequencing input: blood. Here the CDR3 DNA reads TGTGCCTGGAGTGGTCAGGGTGGAGAGACCCAGTACTTC. Amino acid sequence: CAWSGQGGETQYF.